These 28 T cell receptor beta chains were all obtained from the same sample, sequenced in a study of metastatic and nonmetastatic thyroid tumors. Thyroid surgery was performed in patients who had received no treatment beforehand. TCRdb reanalyzed the PCR reads with MiXCR. The sample has fewer than 7,500 clones; roughly 30% are singletons. The sequenced sample consisted of adjacent normal tissue. The receptors stem from a female donor with papillary thyroid cancer or a benign thyroid nodule (not recorded which). Some clones in this sample may be carry-over from other donors' samples.

This clone was seen repeatedly, ten times or more. The chain recombines TRBV4-1 with TRBJ2-5, with TRBD2 matching 10 bases. V dropped 3 bases and J dropped 1; count of bases not matched to a gene: 5. The germline gives CDR1 MGHRA, CDR2 YSYEKL. The CDR3 spans 16 residues. The CDR3 here is CASSQLAGGPQETQYF. The CDR3 DNA sequence: TGCGCCAGCAGCCAGTTAGCGGGGGGCCCCCAAGAGACCCAGTACTTC.

The gene calls are TRBV15 and TRBJ2-2; no definite D call. This CDR3 is 12 amino acids long. Germline V CDR1 and CDR2: LNHNV, YYDKDF (reference sequence). Trimming shortened V by 3 bases and J by 4 bases, and 3 bases separated the two germline ends. CDR3 sequence: CATSSGTGELFF. The CDR3, as DNA: TGTGCCACCAGCAGCGGCACCGGGGAGCTGTTTTTT. The full variable domain, rest sourced from reference TRBV15 and TRBJ2-2, is DAMVIQNPRYQVTQFGKPVTLSCSQTLNHNVMYWYQQKSSQAPKLLFHYYDKDFNNEADTPDNFQSRRPNTSFCFLDIRSPGLGDTAMYLCATSSGTGELFFGEGSRLTVL.

This clone came up a few times. The chain couples TRBV6-1 to TRBJ1-3, with D unresolved. CDR3 length: 15 amino acids. Trimming stripped 2 bases from V and 0 bases from J, with 8 bases between. Per the germline V gene, CDR1 is MNHNS and CDR2 is SASEGT. CDR3 nucleotides: TGTGCCAGCAGTGAATCTCCCTCCTCTGGAAACACCATATATTTT. This translates into CASSESPSSGNTIYF.

J is TRBJ2-3 and V is TRBV6-1; D gene unclear. Germline V gives CDR1 MNHNS, CDR2 SASEGT. V dropped 6 bases and J dropped 4 bases, with 20 bases sitting between them. The CDR3 totals 16 residues. The CDR3: CASSSARTFKSDTQYF. The CDR3 nucleotides read TGTGCCAGCAGCTCGGCTCGTACCTTTAAATCAGATACGCAGTATTTT.

The genes are TRBV5-1 and TRBJ2-1, with a possible D match to TRBD1 (5 bases). The CDR3 contains 12 residues. V was clipped by 4 bases and J by 7 bases, with 9 bases between them. Per the germline V gene, CDR1 is SGHRS and CDR2 is YFSETQ. The CDR3 sequence is CASSGRTNEQFF. The CDR3 DNA sequence: TGCGCCAGCAGCGGACGGACAAATGAGCAGTTCTTC.

This clone was observed a few times. This chain uses TRBV12-3 or TRBV12-4 with TRBJ1-6; 9 nucleotides agree with TRBD1. The CDR3 loop spans 17 amino acids. V trimming: 1 base; J trimming: 7 bases; junction bases outside the gene matches: 8. This CDR3 reads CASSLEATGTGNSPLHF. DNA of the CDR3: TGTGCCAGCAGTTTAGAAGCTACCGGGACAGGGAATTCACCCCTCCACTTT.

The rearrangement uses TRBV5-1 and TRBJ2-7; D unresolved. CDR3 length: 14 amino acids. CDR1 and CDR2 from the germline V gene are SGHRS and YFSETQ. Trimming cost V 4 bases and J 2 bases, with 13 bases left between them. CDR3 in DNA: TGCGCCAGCAGCACGACGACGGTGCCCTACGAGCAGTACTTC. This sequence encodes CASSTTTVPYEQYF.

By sample fraction, this clone is medium-sized. The CDR3 bases are TGTGCCATCAGTGAGGAAGGGGGGCCGATTGAGACCCAGTACTTC. It specifies CAISEEGGPIETQYF. The rearrangement links TRBV10-3 to TRBJ2-5; either TRBD1 or TRBD2 may supply D (6 bases each). Per germline, CDR1 ENHRY and CDR2 SYGVKD. V gave up 2 bases and J gave up 5 bases, with 15 bases separating them. This CDR3 region has 15 residues.

This clone was observed at least ten times. This may be a read error: a much more frequent sequence differs by one nucleotide. This chain links TRBV12-3 or TRBV12-4 with TRBJ1-1; tentative D call: TRBD1 (5 bases). The CDR3 extends over 14 amino acids. CDR3: CASFTGRGNTEVFF. The CDR3 DNA reads as TGTGCCAGCTTTACGGGACGGGGGAACACTGAAGTTTTCTTT.

This clone was recorded many times. The V and J genes are TRBV27 and TRBJ1-1; possibly TRBD1 for D (5 bases). The germline CDR1 and CDR2 sequences are MNHEY and SMNVEV (reference sequence). V shed 6 bases and J shed 0 bases, with 17 bases lying between them. CDR3 length: 16 residues. CDR3 region: CASRGTGGGMNTEAFF. For the CDR3, the DNA is TGTGCCAGCAGGGGAACAGGCGGCGGGATGAACACTGAAGCTTTCTTT.

This clone was seen only a few times. This chain joins TRBV6-5 and TRBJ1-4; a possible D gene is TRBD1 (5 bases). CDR3 length equals 15 residues. Germline values: CDR1 MNHEY, CDR2 SVGAGI. V dropped 1 base and J dropped 4 bases, with 10 bases sitting between them. DNA of the CDR3: TGTGCCAGCAGTTACTGGGGGTCGGGTAATGAAAAACTGTTTTTT. Its protein product is CASSYWGSGNEKLFF.

This clone was counted a few times. V usage is TRBV6-1 and J usage is TRBJ2-7; D is unclear. CDR1 and CDR2 (germline): MNHNS, SASEGT. CDR3 length: 12 amino acids. V dropped 1 base and J dropped 5 bases, with 6 bases sitting between them. As DNA, the CDR3 is TGTGCCAGCAGTGAAGTAGGCGACGAGCAGTACGTC. Its protein is CASSEVGDEQYV.

V usage is TRBV6-1 and J usage is TRBJ2-7, with TRBD2 identical over 7 bases. Trimming took 6 bases from V and 8 from J; bases not matched to a gene: 7. CDR3 length equals 12 residues. Germline V CDR1 and CDR2: MNHNS, SASEGT. The CDR3 DNA reads TGTGCCAGCAGCGAGACTAGCCCCAAGCAGTACTTC. Its translation: CASSETSPKQYF.

This chain uses TRBV6-1 with TRBJ2-3, with 7 bases matching TRBD2. Per germline, CDR1 MNHNS and CDR2 SASEGT. J gave up 0 bases and V 8 bases, and 2 bases lay outside the gene matches. This CDR3 is built from 13 residues. The CDR3 DNA follows: TGTGCCAGCGCTAGCGGCAGCACAGATACGCAGTATTTT. The encoded protein is CASASGSTDTQYF.

This clone was seen more than once but under ten times. The chain has TRBV9 and TRBJ1-1; D gene ambiguous. Trimming removed 3 bases at V and 4 bases at J, with 7 bases between. Germline CDR1 is SGDLS and CDR2 is YYNGEE. The CDR3 has 12 residues. Here the CDR3 DNA reads TGTGCCAGCAGCGACACGGGCACTGAAGCTTTCTTT. Its protein product is CASSDTGTEAFF.

This sequence joins TRBV28 and TRBJ1-1; D is possibly TRBD1 (5 bases). Germline CDR1 MDHEN, CDR2 SYDVKM. The CDR3 totals 16 residues. V lost 1 base and J lost 0, with 12 bases in between. The CDR3 spells CASSLSLRGLNTEAFF. As DNA, the CDR3 is TGTGCCAGCAGTTTATCCCTGCGGGGGTTGAACACTGAAGCTTTCTTT.

The V and J genes are TRBV7-3 and TRBJ2-7, with D unresolved. This CDR3 comprises 15 residues. Between the trimmed V and J ends, which lost 5 bases and 5 bases, there was a span of 19 bases. Per the germline V gene, CDR1 is SGHTA and CDR2 is FQGTGA. The CDR3: CASSPPYQPTDEQYF. The CDR3 bases are TGTGCCAGCAGCCCACCCTACCAGCCTACCGACGAGCAGTACTTC.

This clone was detected a few times. The chain links TRBV19 to TRBJ2-1; the D is unclear. Germline V gene sequence: CDR1 LNHDA, CDR2 SQIVND (reference sequence). The CDR3 covers 15 residues. Trimming took 3 bases from V and 7 from J, leaving 16 bases between them. The CDR3 here is CASSIGDYVQNEQFF. The CDR3 DNA follows: TGTGCCAGTAGTATTGGGGATTACGTCCAGAATGAGCAGTTCTTC.

This clone was picked up a small number of times. The V gene is TRBV28, the J gene TRBJ2-7, with TRBD1 matching over 9 bases. With V trimmed by 4 bases and J by 1 base, 5 bases remained unmatched. Per germline, CDR1 MDHEN and CDR2 SYDVKM. This CDR3 is built from 15 residues. This chain's CDR3 is CASSYRGRGSYEQYF. The DNA for the CDR3 is TGTGCCAGCAGTTACAGGGGGCGGGGGTCCTACGAGCAGTACTTC.

Turning to this clone: A junction end diverges from the germline sequence, so it may reflect a read error. The chain recombines TRBV20-1 with TRBJ2-3, with D possibly matching TRBD2 (6 bases). CDR1 and CDR2 (germline): DFQATT, SNEGSKA (reference sequence). This CDR3 is 13 amino acids long. In DNA, the CDR3 is TGCAGTGCTATGGGGACTGGCACAGATCCGCAGTATTTT. Its protein is CSAMGTGTDPQYF.

The chain has TRBV20-1 and TRBJ2-2; TRBD1 or TRBD2 may be the D gene (5 bases each). The length of the CDR3 is 15 residues. Germline lookup yields CDR1 DFQATT and CDR2 SNEGSKA (reference sequence). Trimming took off 1 base at V and 2 bases at J, with 11 bases between the two ends. The CDR3 bases are TGCAGTGCTAGAGCGCCGGGACCTAACACCGGGGAGCTGTTTTTT. It specifies CSARAPGPNTGELFF.

The rearrangement links TRBV6-1 to TRBJ2-2; 7 bases line up with TRBD2. V was pared by 6 bases and J by 6 bases, with 7 bases of the junction left unmatched. The germline V gene has CDR1 MNHNS and CDR2 SASEGT. CDR3 length: 14 residues. CDR3 sequence (DNA): TGTGCCAGCAGAACAAGCGGGATGTCCGGGGAGCTGTTTTTT. Translating it yields CASRTSGMSGELFF.

By proportion, this clone is medium-sized. The J gene is TRBJ1-4, the V gene TRBV6-1; TRBD1 agrees at 12 bases. The CDR3 runs 14 residues. With V trimmed by 6 bases and J by 8 bases, 4 bases remained unmatched. Germline CDR1 and CDR2: MNHNS and SASEGT. CDR3 region: CASRTGQGAEKLFF. In DNA, the CDR3 is TGTGCCAGCAGGACGGGACAGGGGGCGGAAAAACTGTTTTTT.

A few counts support this clone. The J gene is TRBJ2-1, the V gene TRBV28; D not certain. This CDR3 is built from 12 residues. V was clipped by 6 bases and J by 6 bases, with 9 bases between them. CDR1 and CDR2 from the germline V gene are MDHEN and SYDVKM. CDR3 DNA: TGTGCCAGCAGCCTTGCCAGCAATGAGCAGTTCTTC. This sequence encodes CASSLASNEQFF.

This clone came up a few times. The rearrangement joins TRBV19 to TRBJ1-4, with unresolved D. The CDR3 extends over 15 amino acids. Germline lookup yields CDR1 LNHDA and CDR2 SQIVND (reference sequence). Trimming removed 6 bases at V and 0 bases at J, with 11 bases between. CDR3 sequence: CASRDGYSTNEKLFF. CDR3 coding DNA: TGTGCCAGTAGGGACGGCTATTCAACTAATGAAAAACTGTTTTTT.

By sample fraction, this clone is medium-sized. CDR3 sequence: CASSIGAHGDEQYF. Here the CDR3 DNA reads TGTGCCAGTAGTATAGGAGCTCATGGTGACGAGCAGTACTTC. This chain connects TRBV19 to TRBJ2-7; D is ambiguous. The CDR3 is 14 residues long. V lost 1 base and J lost 5, with 12 bases in between. Germline V lookup: CDR1 LNHDA, CDR2 SQIVND (reference sequence).

Comment on this clone: The junction and the germline gene differ at one end; a read error may be behind it. CDR3 sequence: CASRQGFNYCYTF. CDR3 nucleotide sequence: TGTGCCAGCAGGCAGGGTTTTAACTATTGCTACACCTTC. The chain joins TRBV6-1 to TRBJ1-2, with D possibly matching TRBD1 (5 bases). The CDR3 consists of 13 residues. CDR1 is MNHNS and CDR2 is SASEGT in the germline V gene.

The table lists this clone with a few counts. The gene calls are TRBV6-1 and TRBJ2-3, with D perhaps matching TRBD2 (6 bases). The CDR3 runs 16 residues. V was pared by 10 bases and J by 2 bases, with 22 bases between. Germline CDR1 MNHNS, CDR2 SASEGT. CDR3: CATLGGWGRNTDTQYF. The DNA of the CDR3 is TGTGCCACCCTGGGGGGATGGGGCAGGAACACAGATACGCAGTATTTT.